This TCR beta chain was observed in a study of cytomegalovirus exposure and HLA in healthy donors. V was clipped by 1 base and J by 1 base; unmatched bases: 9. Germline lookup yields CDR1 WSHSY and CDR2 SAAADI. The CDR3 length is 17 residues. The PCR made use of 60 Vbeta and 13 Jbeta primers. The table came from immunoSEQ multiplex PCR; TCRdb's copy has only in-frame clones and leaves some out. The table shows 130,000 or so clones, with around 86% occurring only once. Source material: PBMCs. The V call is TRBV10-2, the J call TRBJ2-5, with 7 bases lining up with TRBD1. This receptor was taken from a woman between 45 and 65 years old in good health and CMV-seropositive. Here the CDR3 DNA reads TGCGCCAGCAGTGAGTGGGAGACAGGGACGCCCCAAGAGACCCAGTACTTC. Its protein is CASSEWETGTPQETQYF.